The source of this T cell receptor (beta chain) is a study of Tregs in tolerant kidney transplant recipients. The data were produced by immunoSEQ multiplex PCR, yet TCRdb's version contains in-frame clones alone and is incomplete. Among some 110,000 clones listed, roughly nine tenths were seen once. Germline CDR1 and CDR2: ENHRY and SYGVKD. V gave up 2 bases and J gave up 2 bases, with 11 bases separating them. There are 15 residues in the CDR3. The chain links TRBV10-3 to TRBJ2-3; D not certain. Sequencing was done on a sample of CD4+ T cells from blood. The TCR originated in a human donor in good health. The CDR3 DNA reads TGTGCCATCAGTGAGGAACCCGAAACCACAGATACGCAGTATTTT. This codes for CAISEEPETTDTQYF.